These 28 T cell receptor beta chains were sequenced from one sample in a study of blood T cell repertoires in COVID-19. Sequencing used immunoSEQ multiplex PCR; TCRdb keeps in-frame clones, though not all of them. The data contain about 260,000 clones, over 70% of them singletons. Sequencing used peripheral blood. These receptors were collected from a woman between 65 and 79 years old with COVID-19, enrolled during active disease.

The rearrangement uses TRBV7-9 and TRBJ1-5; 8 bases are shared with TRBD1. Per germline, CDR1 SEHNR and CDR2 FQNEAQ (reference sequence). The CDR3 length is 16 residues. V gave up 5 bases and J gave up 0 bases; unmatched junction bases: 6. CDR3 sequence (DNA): TGTGCCAGCAGCGCCCCCGGGACAGGTAGCAATCAGCCCCAGCATTTT. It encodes CASSAPGTGSNQPQHF.

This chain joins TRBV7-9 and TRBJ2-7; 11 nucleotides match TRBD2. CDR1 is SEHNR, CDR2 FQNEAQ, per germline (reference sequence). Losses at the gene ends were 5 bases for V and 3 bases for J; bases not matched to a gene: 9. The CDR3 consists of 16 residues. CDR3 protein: CASSVSPGLADYEQYF. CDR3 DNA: TGTGCCAGCAGCGTCTCCCCGGGACTAGCGGACTACGAGCAGTACTTC.

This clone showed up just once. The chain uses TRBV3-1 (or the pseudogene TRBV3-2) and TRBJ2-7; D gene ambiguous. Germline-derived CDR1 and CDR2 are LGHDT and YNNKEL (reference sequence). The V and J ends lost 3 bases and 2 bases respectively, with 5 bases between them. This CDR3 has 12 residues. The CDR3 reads CASSHSTYEQYF. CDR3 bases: TGTGCCAGCAGCCACAGTACCTACGAGCAGTACTTC.

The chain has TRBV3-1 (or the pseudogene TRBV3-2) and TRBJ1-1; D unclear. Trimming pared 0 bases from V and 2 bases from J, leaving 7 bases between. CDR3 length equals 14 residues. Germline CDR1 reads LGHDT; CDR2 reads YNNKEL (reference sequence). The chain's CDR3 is CASSQDSLNTEAFF. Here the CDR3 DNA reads TGTGCCAGCAGCCAAGATTCCCTAAACACTGAAGCTTTCTTT.

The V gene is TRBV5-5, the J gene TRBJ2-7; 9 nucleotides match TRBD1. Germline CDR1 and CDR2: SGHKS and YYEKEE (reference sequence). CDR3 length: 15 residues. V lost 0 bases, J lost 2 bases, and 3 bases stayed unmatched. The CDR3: CASSLEGQGPYEQYF. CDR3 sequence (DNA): TGTGCCAGCAGCTTGGAGGGACAGGGACCCTACGAGCAGTACTTC.

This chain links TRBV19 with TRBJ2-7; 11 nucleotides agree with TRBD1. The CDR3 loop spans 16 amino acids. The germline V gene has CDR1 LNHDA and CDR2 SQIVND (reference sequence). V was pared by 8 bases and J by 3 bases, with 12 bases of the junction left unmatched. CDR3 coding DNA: TGTGCCAGTGGACAGGGGGCCAGCGGGAGCATCTACGAGCAGTACTTC. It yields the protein CASGQGASGSIYEQYF.

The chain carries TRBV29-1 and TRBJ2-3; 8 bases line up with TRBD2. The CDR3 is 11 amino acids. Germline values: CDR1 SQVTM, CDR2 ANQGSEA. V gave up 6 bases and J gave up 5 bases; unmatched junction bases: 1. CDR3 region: CSVTSVDTQYF. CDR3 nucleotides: TGCAGCGTGACTAGCGTAGATACGCAGTATTTT.

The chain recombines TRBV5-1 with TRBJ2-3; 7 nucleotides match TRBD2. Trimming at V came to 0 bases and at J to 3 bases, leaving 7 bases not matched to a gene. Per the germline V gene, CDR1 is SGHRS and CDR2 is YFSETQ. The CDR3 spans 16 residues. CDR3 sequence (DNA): TGCGCCAGCAGCTTGGGTCCTAGCGGTACAACAGATACGCAGTATTTT. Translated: CASSLGPSGTTDTQYF.

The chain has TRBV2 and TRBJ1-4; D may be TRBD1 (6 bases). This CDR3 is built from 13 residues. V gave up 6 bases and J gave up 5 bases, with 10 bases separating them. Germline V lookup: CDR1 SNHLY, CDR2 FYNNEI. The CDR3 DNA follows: TGTGCCAGCAGACGTCAGGGGAATGAAAAACTGTTTTTT. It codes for CASRRQGNEKLFF.

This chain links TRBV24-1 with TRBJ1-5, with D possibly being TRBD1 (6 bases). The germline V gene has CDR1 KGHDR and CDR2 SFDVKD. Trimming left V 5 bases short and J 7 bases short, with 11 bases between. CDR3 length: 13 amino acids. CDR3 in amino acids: CATSVQGWQPQHF. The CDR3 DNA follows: TGTGCCACCAGTGTTCAGGGGTGGCAGCCCCAGCATTTT.

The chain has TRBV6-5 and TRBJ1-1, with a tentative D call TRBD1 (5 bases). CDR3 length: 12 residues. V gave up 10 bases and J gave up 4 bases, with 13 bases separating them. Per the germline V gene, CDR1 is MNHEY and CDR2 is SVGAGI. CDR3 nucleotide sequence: TGTGCCACCCAAGACAGAGTCACTGAAGCTTTCTTT. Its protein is CATQDRVTEAFF.

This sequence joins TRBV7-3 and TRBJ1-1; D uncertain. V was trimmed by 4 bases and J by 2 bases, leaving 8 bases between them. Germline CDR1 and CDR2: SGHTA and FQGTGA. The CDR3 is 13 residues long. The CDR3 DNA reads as TGTGCCAGCAGCTCACAAACCAACACTGAAGCTTTCTTT. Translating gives CASSSQTNTEAFF.

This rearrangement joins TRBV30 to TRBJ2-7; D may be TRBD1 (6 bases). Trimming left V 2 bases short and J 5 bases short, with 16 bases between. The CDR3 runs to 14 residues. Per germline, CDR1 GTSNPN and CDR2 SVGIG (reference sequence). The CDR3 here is CAWSTSSKGDEQYF. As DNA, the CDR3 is TGTGCCTGGAGTACATCCTCCAAGGGGGACGAGCAGTACTTC.

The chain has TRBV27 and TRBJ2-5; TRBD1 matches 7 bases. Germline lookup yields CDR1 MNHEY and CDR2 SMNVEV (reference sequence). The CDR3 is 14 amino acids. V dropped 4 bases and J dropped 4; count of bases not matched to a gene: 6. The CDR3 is CASSYRQGAETQYF. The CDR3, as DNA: TGTGCCAGCAGTTACCGACAGGGTGCAGAGACCCAGTACTTC.

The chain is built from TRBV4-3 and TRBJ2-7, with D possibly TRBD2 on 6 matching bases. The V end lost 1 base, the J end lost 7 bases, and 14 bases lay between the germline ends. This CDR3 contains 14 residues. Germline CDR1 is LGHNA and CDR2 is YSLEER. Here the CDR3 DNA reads TGCGCCAGCAGCCAAGTTTCAGGGAGGCGTGAGCAGTACTTC. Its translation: CASSQVSGRREQYF.

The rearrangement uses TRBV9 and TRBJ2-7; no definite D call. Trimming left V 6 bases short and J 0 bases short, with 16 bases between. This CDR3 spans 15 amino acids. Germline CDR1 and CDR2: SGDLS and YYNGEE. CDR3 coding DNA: TGTGCCAGCACCCGAGGAGAGTTCGCCTCCTACGAGCAGTACTTC. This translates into CASTRGEFASYEQYF.

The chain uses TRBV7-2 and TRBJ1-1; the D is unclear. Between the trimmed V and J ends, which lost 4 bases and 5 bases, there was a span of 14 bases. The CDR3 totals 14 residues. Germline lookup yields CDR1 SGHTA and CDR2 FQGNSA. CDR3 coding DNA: TGTGCCAGCAGCTCAGGACTCCCTGGAACTGAAGCTTTCTTT. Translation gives CASSSGLPGTEAFF.

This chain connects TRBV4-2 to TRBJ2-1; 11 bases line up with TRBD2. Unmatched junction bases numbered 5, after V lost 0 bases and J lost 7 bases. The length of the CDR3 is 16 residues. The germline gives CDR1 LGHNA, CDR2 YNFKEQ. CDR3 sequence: CASSQEGLAEENEQFF. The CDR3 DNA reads TGTGCCAGCAGCCAAGAGGGACTAGCGGAAGAAAATGAGCAGTTCTTC.

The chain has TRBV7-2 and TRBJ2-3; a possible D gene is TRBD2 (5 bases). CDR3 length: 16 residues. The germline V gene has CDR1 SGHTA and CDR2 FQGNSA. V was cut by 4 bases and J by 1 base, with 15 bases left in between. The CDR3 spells CASSSPRGSGTDTQYF. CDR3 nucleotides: TGTGCCAGCAGCTCCCCCCGGGGTAGCGGCACAGATACGCAGTATTTT.

CDR3 amino acids: CASSFSGPYEQYF. In DNA form, the CDR3 reads TGTGCCAGCAGCTTTTCAGGGCCCTACGAGCAGTACTTC. The genes are TRBV11-3 and TRBJ2-7, with a weak D call TRBD1 (5 bases). V lost 3 bases, J lost 2 bases, and 8 bases lay in between. From germline, CDR1 is SGHNT and CDR2 YENEEA. This CDR3 spans 13 amino acids.

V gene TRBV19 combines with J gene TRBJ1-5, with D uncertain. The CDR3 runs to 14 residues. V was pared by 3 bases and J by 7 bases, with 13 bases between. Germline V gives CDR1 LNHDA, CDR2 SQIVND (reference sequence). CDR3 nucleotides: TGTGCCAGTAGTATCGGTCAGACTTCCCAGCCCCAGCATTTT. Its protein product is CASSIGQTSQPQHF.

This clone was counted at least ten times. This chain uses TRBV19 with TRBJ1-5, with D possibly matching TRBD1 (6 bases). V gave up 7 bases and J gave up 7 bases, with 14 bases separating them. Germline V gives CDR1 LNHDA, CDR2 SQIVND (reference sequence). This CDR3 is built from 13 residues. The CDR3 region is CASKGVLGQPQHF. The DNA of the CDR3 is TGTGCCAGTAAGGGGGTACTAGGGCAGCCCCAGCATTTT.

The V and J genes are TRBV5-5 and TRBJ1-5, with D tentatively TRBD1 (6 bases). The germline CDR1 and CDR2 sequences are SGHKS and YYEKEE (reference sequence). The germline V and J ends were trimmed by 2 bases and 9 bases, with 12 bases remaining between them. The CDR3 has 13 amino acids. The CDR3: CASSFEQGRPQHF. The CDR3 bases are TGTGCCAGCAGCTTTGAACAGGGACGGCCCCAGCATTTT.

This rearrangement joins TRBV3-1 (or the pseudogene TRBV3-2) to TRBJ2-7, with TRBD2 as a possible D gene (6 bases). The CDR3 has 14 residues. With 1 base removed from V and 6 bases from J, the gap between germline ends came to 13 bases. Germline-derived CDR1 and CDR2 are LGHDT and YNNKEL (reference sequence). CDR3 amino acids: CASSQARSAGEQYF. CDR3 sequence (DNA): TGTGCCAGCAGCCAAGCCAGATCAGCGGGCGAGCAGTACTTC.

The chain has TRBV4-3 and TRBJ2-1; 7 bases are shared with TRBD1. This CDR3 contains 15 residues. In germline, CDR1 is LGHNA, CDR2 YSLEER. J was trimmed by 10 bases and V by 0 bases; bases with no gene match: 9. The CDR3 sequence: CASSQDGTAFGEQFF. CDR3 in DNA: TGCGCCAGCAGCCAAGATGGGACAGCGTTCGGGGAGCAGTTCTTC.

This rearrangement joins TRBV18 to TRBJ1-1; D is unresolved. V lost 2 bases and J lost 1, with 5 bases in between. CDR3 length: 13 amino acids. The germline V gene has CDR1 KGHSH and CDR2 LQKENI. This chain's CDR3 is CASSPAGNTEAFF. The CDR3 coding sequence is TGTGCCAGCTCACCAGCGGGGAACACTGAAGCTTTCTTT.

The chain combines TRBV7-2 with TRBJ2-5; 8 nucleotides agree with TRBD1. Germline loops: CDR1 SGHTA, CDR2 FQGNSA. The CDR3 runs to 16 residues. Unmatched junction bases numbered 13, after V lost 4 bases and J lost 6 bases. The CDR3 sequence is CASSSFPTGEKKTQYF. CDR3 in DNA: TGTGCCAGCAGCTCCTTTCCGACAGGGGAAAAAAAGACCCAGTACTTC.

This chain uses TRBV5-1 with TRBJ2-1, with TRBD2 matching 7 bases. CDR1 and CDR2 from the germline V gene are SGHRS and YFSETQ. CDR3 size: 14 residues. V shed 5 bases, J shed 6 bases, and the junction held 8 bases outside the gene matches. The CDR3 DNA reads TGCGCCAGCAGTGGAGCGGGACCCACCAATGAGCAGTTCTTC. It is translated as CASSGAGPTNEQFF. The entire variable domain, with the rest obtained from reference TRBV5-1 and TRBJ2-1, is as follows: KAGVTQTPRYLIKTRGQQVTLSCSPISGHRSVSWYQQTPGQGLQFLFEYFSETQRNKGNFPGRFSGRQFSNSRSEMNVSTLELGDSALYLCASSGAGPTNEQFFGPGTRLTVL.